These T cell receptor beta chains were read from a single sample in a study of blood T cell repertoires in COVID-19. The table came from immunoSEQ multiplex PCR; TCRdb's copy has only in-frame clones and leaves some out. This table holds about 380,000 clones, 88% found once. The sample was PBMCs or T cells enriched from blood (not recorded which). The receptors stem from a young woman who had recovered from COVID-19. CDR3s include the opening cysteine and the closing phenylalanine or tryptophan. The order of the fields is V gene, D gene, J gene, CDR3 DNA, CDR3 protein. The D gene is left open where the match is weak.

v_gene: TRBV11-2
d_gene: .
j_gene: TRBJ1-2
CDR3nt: TGTGCCAGCAGTCGTCCTTTCTTTGGCTACACCTTC
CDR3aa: CASSRPFFGYTF

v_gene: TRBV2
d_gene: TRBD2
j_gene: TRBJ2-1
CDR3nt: TGTGCCAGCGGGCGGGGGGGCTCCTACAATGAGCAGTTCTTC
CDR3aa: CASGRGGSYNEQFF

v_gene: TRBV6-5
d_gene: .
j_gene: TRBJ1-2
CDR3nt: TGTGCCAGCAGTTACTCGTCTACGGTACCTCATGGTGGCTACACCTTC
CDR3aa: CASSYSSTVPHGGYTF

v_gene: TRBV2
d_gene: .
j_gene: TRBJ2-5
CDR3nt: TGTGCCAGCAGTGAAGCGAGGGAGACCCAGTACTTC
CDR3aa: CASSEARETQYF

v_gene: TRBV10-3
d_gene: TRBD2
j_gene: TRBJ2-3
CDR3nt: TGTGCCACCAGACTAGCGGGGGTGAACCCTAGCACAGATACGCAGTATTTT
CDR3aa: CATRLAGVNPSTDTQYF

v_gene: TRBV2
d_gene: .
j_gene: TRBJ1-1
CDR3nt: TGTGCCAGCAGTGAACCCTCTGATAGCGCAGCTTTCTTT
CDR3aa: CASSEPSDSAAFF

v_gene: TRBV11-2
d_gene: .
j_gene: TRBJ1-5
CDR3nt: TGTGCCAGCAGCAAACAGGGTTCTAATCAGCCCCAGCATTTT
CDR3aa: CASSKQGSNQPQHF

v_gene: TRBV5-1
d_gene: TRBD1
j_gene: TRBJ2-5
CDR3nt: TGCGCCAGCAGCTTGGAGACAGGGGTTGGAGAGACCCAGTACTTC
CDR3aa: CASSLETGVGETQYF

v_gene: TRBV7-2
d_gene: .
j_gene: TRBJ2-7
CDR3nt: TGTGCCAGCAGCTTAGTTCCCCCAGGGTCGATCTACGAGCAGTACTTC
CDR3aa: CASSLVPPGSIYEQYF

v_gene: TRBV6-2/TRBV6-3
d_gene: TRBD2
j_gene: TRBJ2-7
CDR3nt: TGTGCCAGCAGTTACTGGCGGGAGATCGACCACGAGCAGTACTTC
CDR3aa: CASSYWREIDHEQYF

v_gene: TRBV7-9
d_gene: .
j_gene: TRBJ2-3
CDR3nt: TGTGCCAGCAGCTTAGCAGCGTCAGATACGCAGTATTTT
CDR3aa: CASSLAASDTQYF